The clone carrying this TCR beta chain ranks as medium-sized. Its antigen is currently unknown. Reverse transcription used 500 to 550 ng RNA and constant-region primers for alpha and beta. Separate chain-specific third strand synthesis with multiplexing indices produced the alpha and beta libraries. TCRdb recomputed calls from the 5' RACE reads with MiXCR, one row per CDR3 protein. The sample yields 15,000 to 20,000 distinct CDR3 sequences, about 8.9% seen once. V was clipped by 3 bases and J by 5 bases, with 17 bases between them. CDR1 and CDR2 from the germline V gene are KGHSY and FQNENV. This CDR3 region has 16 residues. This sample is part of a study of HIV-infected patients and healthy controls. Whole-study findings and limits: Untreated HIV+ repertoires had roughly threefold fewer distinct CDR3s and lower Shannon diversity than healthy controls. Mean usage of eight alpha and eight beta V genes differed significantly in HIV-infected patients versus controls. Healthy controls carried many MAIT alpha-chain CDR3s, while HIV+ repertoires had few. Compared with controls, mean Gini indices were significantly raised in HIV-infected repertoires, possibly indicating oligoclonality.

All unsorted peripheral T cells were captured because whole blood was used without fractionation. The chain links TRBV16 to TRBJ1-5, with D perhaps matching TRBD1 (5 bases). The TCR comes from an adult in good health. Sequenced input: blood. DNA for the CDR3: TGTGCCAGCAGCCAGGGAAAAGGGCAGGGCTATCAGCCCCAGCATTTT. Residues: CASSQGKGQGYQPQHF.